This T cell receptor beta chain comes out of a study of blood T cell repertoires in COVID-19. Losses at the gene ends were 1 base for V and 2 bases for J; bases not matched to a gene: 4. The germline gives CDR1 SGHVS, CDR2 FNYEAQ. This CDR3 contains 17 residues. Clones were sequenced by immunoSEQ multiplex PCR, and TCRdb holds only the in-frame ones, with some missing. In the table there are some 100,000 clones, roughly 89% of which are singletons. Material for sequencing was peripheral blood. The sequence came from a woman of 80 years or more with active COVID-19. The chain couples TRBV7-6 to TRBJ2-2, with 10 positions matching TRBD1. CDR3 coding DNA: TGTGCCAGCAGCTTAGGACAGGGGGCAATAAACACCGGGGAGCTGTTTTTT. Protein sequence: CASSLGQGAINTGELFF.